This TCR beta chain derives from a study of blood T cell repertoires in COVID-19 (dated by TCRdb to the early 2020s). Notes on the research overall: The collaborator samples originated in the United States, Italy and Spain and spanned the acute and convalescent phases of COVID-19. The material from the prospective study consisted of cDNA or gDNA derived from T cells, B-cell-depleted T cells, or PBMCs. Subjects who had been exposed to COVID-19, were actively infected with it, or had recovered from it provided the deeply sampled blood TCRbeta repertoires that made up the dataset. A freely available public database, intended as a resource for researchers studying the immune response to SARS-CoV-2, is where the repertoires were released. The samples were drawn from the first 160 participants of the ongoing ImmuneRACE study and from under 1,500 subjects provided by 6 global collaborators. Nearly every sample came with metadata listing a de-identified subject ID, COVID-19 status, age in years and sex. HLA class I and class II types, where available, came from metadata supplied by the sample provider rather than from assay-based typing.

As for this clone: Its antigen target is currently unknown. No base qualities exist here, and no much larger clone lies one base off it.

The collaborating institutions used their own protocols to collect whole blood in K2EDTA tubes. For TCRbeta analysis, collaborator samples were shipped as frozen whole blood, as isolated PBMCs, or as DNA extracted from either sample type. The immunoSEQ Assay, a bias-controlled multiplex PCR, was used to amplify TCRbeta CDR3 regions from genomic DNA. Concerning the study's data processing: Nucleated cell counts per sample were estimated from amplification of reference gene primers within the assay. To quantify the absolute abundance of each unique TCRbeta CDR3 rearrangement, sequence reads were collapsed and filtered. For each sample, productive Simpson clonality was calculated as the square root of Simpson's diversity index across productive rearrangements. TCRdb holds this immuneACCESS table with in-frame rearrangements only. Some clones are missing; in checked studies, unresolved V genes explain under half, and the rest has no known cause. V, J and clone size were drawn from that table, and D and trimming were deduced from the DNA. The sample table shows tens of thousands of clones, and about 80% are seen once. Together, the top ten hold under 9.5% of the sample.

Results and caveats for the whole study, not just this receptor: How much clinical and demographic metadata was included differed by source and by participant, and the metadata was provided uncurated.

There are 13 amino acids in the CDR3, from cysteine to phenylalanine inclusive. The DNA shown is the 39-base CDR3, in frame from base 1. V is clipped by 5 bases and J by 11 bases, and the sequence between their germline boundaries is 13 bases long. The CDR1 and CDR2 encoded by the germline V gene (reference sequence) are LGHDT and YNNKEL. The sequence was collected from a man in his sixties or seventies with active or convalescent COVID-19. The rearranged segments are TRBV3-1 (or the pseudogene TRBV3-2) and TRBJ1-6; the D gene is perhaps TRBD1, on 6 matching bases. The sequencing sample was made of peripheral blood. The DNA is TGTGCCAGCAGCGGGGGGGCCTCGGCACCCCTCCACTTT. This encodes CASSGGASAPLHF.